This entry lists 14 T cell receptor beta chains sequenced from one sample in a study of CD8+CD57+ T cells in acquired aplastic anemia. CDR3 and TCR beta VDJ profiling relied on genomic DNA as the template. TCRdb reprocessed the reads with MiXCR, giving one entry per CDR3 protein. The table has a few hundred thousand distinct CDR3 sequences, about half seen once. Patients chosen for sequencing had CD8+CD57+ cells that had expanded, as shown by flow cytometry. Sequences were obtained from sorted CD4+, CD8+, or CD8+CD57+ T cells (not recorded which) from PBMCs. The source is a human donor with aplastic anemia.

The J gene is TRBJ1-3, the V gene TRBV10-3; D is undetermined. Trimming removed 8 bases from V and 2 bases from J, with 10 bases in between. Per the germline V gene, CDR1 is ENHRY and CDR2 is SYGVKD. The CDR3 has 13 amino acids. The CDR3 here is CAIGSPAGNTIYF. CDR3 coding DNA: TGTGCCATCGGCTCCCCGGCTGGAAACACCATATATTTT.

This chain connects TRBV2 to TRBJ1-2; 7 nucleotides match TRBD1. CDR1 and CDR2 (germline): SNHLY, FYNNEI. The CDR3 is made up of 15 amino acids. The V segment lost 5 bases and the J segment 2 bases; nucleotides outside the gene matches: 8. The CDR3 loop reads CASSYGTDLNYGYTF. CDR3 nucleotides: TGTGCCAGCAGTTACGGGACAGACCTAAACTATGGCTACACCTTC.

In this sample, this clonotype turned up many times. V gene TRBV20-1 combines with J gene TRBJ1-2, with D possibly matching TRBD1 (5 bases). The CDR3 has 14 amino acids. Germline values: CDR1 DFQATT, CDR2 SNEGSKA (reference sequence). Trimming took 3 bases from V and 7 from J, leaving 18 bases between them. The CDR3, as DNA: TGCAGTGCTAGTTCCAGGGCGAATTGGGGTGGCTACACCTTC. Encoded protein: CSASSRANWGGYTF.

Only one count was recorded for this clonotype. This chain connects TRBV6-1 to TRBJ1-6; weak D call: TRBD1 (5 bases). CDR3 size: 15 residues. V lost 5 bases, J lost 7 bases, and 15 bases lay in between. The germline gives CDR1 MNHNS, CDR2 SASEGT. CDR3 region: CASSLRGELNSPLHF. The DNA for the CDR3 is TGTGCCAGCAGTCTCCGGGGGGAGCTCAATTCACCCCTCCACTTT.

The chain combines TRBV19 with TRBJ2-3; D is perhaps TRBD1 (8 bases). This CDR3 is 13 amino acids long. CDR1 and CDR2 (germline): LNHDA, SQIVND (reference sequence). The V gene lost 6 bases and the J gene lost 8 bases, with 15 bases spanning the gap. This CDR3 reads CASREQGGGTQYF. DNA for the CDR3: TGTGCCAGTAGGGAACAGGGGGGGGGTACGCAGTATTTT.

In its sample, this clonotype was seen many times. V and J are TRBV20-1 and TRBJ1-1, with D unresolved. This CDR3 comprises 15 residues. Germline V CDR1 and CDR2: DFQATT, SNEGSKA (reference sequence). V lost 3 bases to trimming and J lost 4 bases, with 18 bases between them. CDR3 in amino acids: CSARETREIGTEAFF. The DNA for the CDR3 is TGCAGTGCTAGGGAAACAAGGGAGATAGGCACTGAAGCTTTCTTT.

V usage is TRBV19 and J usage is TRBJ1-5; D not resolved. Germline lookup yields CDR1 LNHDA and CDR2 SQIVND (reference sequence). The CDR3 runs 13 residues. V lost 5 bases to trimming and J lost 2 bases, with 7 bases between them. CDR3 residues: CASSWPGNQPQHF. CDR3 DNA sequence: TGTGCCAGTAGTTGGCCGGGCAATCAGCCCCAGCATTTT.

This clonotype was observed at least ten times. The chain has TRBV6-5 and TRBJ1-6; no firm D call. CDR1 MNHEY and CDR2 SVGAGI come from the germline V gene. The CDR3 runs 14 residues. V gave up 6 bases and J gave up 4 bases, with 10 bases separating them. The CDR3: CASSPPGYNSPLHF. CDR3 bases: TGTGCCAGCAGCCCACCCGGTTATAATTCACCCCTCCACTTT.

In regard to this clonotype: Just one base apart from a much larger clone, this may be a read error. The chain combines TRBV5-4 with TRBJ2-7; weak D call: TRBD1 (6 bases). With 0 bases removed from V and 9 bases from J, the gap between germline ends came to 13 bases. CDR1 SGHNT and CDR2 YYREEE come from the germline V gene (reference sequence). This CDR3 region has 13 residues. The CDR3 reads CASSLDRVGGQYF. DNA for the CDR3: TGTGCCAGCAGCTTGGACAGGGTCGGCGGGCAGTACTTC. The variable domain in full, completed from reference TRBV5-4 and TRBJ2-7, reads ETGVTQSPTHLIKTRGQQVTLRCSSQSGHNTVSWYQQALGQGPQFIFQYYREEENGRGNFPPRFSGLQFPNYSSELNVNALELDDSALYLCASSLDRVGGQYFGPGTRLTVT.

This clonotype was counted many times. The rearrangement joins TRBV20-1 to TRBJ1-1; D possibly corresponds to TRBD1 (6 bases). Trimming removed 5 bases at V and 1 base at J, with 20 bases between. The CDR3 consists of 16 residues. From germline, CDR1 is DFQATT and CDR2 SNEGSKA (reference sequence). The CDR3 loop reads CSAPQGKGDPNTEAFF. DNA for the CDR3: TGCAGTGCTCCTCAGGGGAAGGGGGACCCGAACACTGAAGCTTTCTTT.

The table lists this clonotype with a count of one. The V and J genes are TRBV6-6 and TRBJ1-4; 10 nucleotides align to TRBD1. The V segment lost 2 bases and the J segment 3 bases; nucleotides outside the gene matches: 3. Germline V gene lookup returns CDR1 MNHNY and CDR2 SVGAGI (reference sequence). This CDR3 has 16 amino acids. The CDR3 loop is CASSYGGTGANEKLFF. Here the CDR3 DNA reads TGTGCCAGCAGTTACGGCGGGACAGGGGCTAATGAAAAACTGTTTTTT.

This clonotype was picked up many times. The chain couples TRBV6-6 to TRBJ2-6, with a weak D call TRBD2 (6 bases). This CDR3 has 16 amino acids. CDR1 is MNHNY, CDR2 SVGAGI, per germline (reference sequence). V lost 2 bases, J lost 2 bases, and 10 bases lay in between. The CDR3 sequence: CASSYTRDAGANVLTF. The CDR3 nucleotides are TGTGCCAGCAGTTACACGCGGGATGCTGGGGCCAACGTCCTGACTTTC.

This clonotype was recorded a few times. The chain has TRBV20-1 and TRBJ2-7; 11 bases align to TRBD1. Trimming removed 2 bases from V and 3 bases from J; junction bases left unmatched: 6. Germline CDR1 and CDR2: DFQATT and SNEGSKA (reference sequence). This CDR3 has 15 amino acids. CDR3 nucleotides: TGCAGTGCTAGAAACCCGGGACAGGGGGACTACGAGCAGTACTTC. Translated, it gives CSARNPGQGDYEQYF.

This clonotype was counted at least ten times. The rearrangement uses TRBV9 and TRBJ2-7; D is uncertain. CDR3 length equals 13 residues. The V gene's germline CDR1 is SGDLS and CDR2 YYNGEE. V lost 2 bases and J 7 bases, leaving 13 bases between the germline ends. The CDR3 region is CASSVEVFGEQYF. The DNA for the CDR3 is TGTGCCAGCAGCGTGGAAGTTTTTGGGGAGCAGTACTTC.